This TCR beta chain was sequenced during a study of identical twins. Trimming took 7 bases from V and 5 from J, leaving 11 bases between them. The germline V gene encodes CDR1 MNHEY and CDR2 SVGEGT. The length of the CDR3 is 12 residues. Study results and limitations: Conclusions were based on cross-sectional statistical analysis, without following the same donors.

With regard to this clonotype: Its antigen is not identified.

A template switching step contributed a universal primer site, while unique molecular identifiers were present in the cDNA. MiXCR was run by TCRdb on the 5' RACE reads, yielding one entry per CDR3 protein. The profile shows 400,000 to 600,000 distinct CDR3 sequences, about a fifth of them singletons. This same sample was also part of a study on yellow fever vaccine responses in identical twins.

The receptor was derived from a young woman in good health. The chain combines TRBV6-2 or TRBV6-3 with TRBJ2-5; no clear D. The specimen sequenced was CD4+ T cells sorted from blood. CDR3 nucleotide sequence: TGTGCCAGCACTGGCCCGAGGGAGACCCAGTACTTC. Translation gives CASTGPRETQYF.